The 8 T cell receptor beta chains listed next were all sequenced from one sample in a study of blood T cell repertoires in COVID-19. Generated by immunoSEQ multiplex PCR, the TCRdb table keeps only in-frame clones and is missing some. The repertoire holds about 210,000 clones, with about nine tenths as singletons. Sequenced: peripheral blood. The source is a woman aged 40-49 years with acute or convalescent COVID-19.

This chain links TRBV19 with TRBJ1-5; possible D gene TRBD1, 6 bases. Trimming removed 7 bases from V and 5 bases from J, with 12 bases in between. The CDR3 is 13 residues long. Germline V gene data show CDR1 as LNHDA and CDR2 as SQIVND (reference sequence). This CDR3 is CASNGQLDQPQHF. The CDR3 DNA reads TGTGCCAGTAACGGACAGCTTGATCAGCCCCAGCATTTT.

The rearrangement uses TRBV11-2 and TRBJ2-5, with 10 bases that match TRBD2. The germline gives CDR1 SGHAT, CDR2 FQNNGV. The ends lost 1 base at V and 9 bases at J; junction bases unmatched: 11. This CDR3 has 16 amino acids. CDR3 in DNA: TGTGCCAGCAGCTTAGGTTTTCTAGCGGGGGCTAGGGCCCAGTACTTC. Amino acid sequence: CASSLGFLAGARAQYF.

This clone was detected a few times. CDR3 DNA sequence: TGTGCCAGCAGAGGGGCTGACAGGGGGCGGGGTGAGCAGTTCTTC. Its translation: CASRGADRGRGEQFF. This chain connects TRBV2 to TRBJ2-1; 10 bases line up with TRBD1. The germline gives CDR1 SNHLY, CDR2 FYNNEI. The ends lost 6 bases at V and 9 bases at J; junction bases unmatched: 11. There are 15 residues in the CDR3.

The chain joins TRBV5-1 to TRBJ2-7, with D perhaps TRBD1 (5 bases). This CDR3 comprises 10 residues. Germline assignment: CDR1 SGHRS and CDR2 YFSETQ. The CDR3 coding sequence is TGCGCCAGCAGCTTGGGGGGCGGTAGAGTC. Its translation: CASSLGGGRV.

This clone was counted only a few times. This rearrangement joins TRBV27 to TRBJ1-6, with no clear D. Trimming took 4 bases from V and 8 from J, leaving 12 bases between them. Per the germline V gene, CDR1 is MNHEY and CDR2 is SMNVEV (reference sequence). The CDR3 length is 14 residues. CDR3: CASSYRKGYSPLHF. The CDR3 coding sequence is TGTGCCAGCAGTTACAGAAAAGGCTATTCACCCCTCCACTTT.

This rearrangement joins TRBV6-1 to TRBJ2-7; 9 bases match TRBD1. The germline CDR1 and CDR2 sequences are MNHNS and SASEGT. The V and J ends lost 0 bases and 3 bases, in that order; junction bases with no gene match: 6. This CDR3 has 16 amino acids. CDR3 loop: CASSEAHWGQGYEQYV. The CDR3 coding sequence is TGTGCCAGCAGTGAAGCGCATTGGGGACAGGGCTACGAGCAGTACGTC.

This clone was found once. The chain carries TRBV6-5 and TRBJ1-1; D not certain. CDR1 MNHEY and CDR2 SVGAGI come from the germline V gene. The CDR3 is 14 residues long. V lost 6 bases to trimming and J lost 0 bases, with 11 bases between them. The CDR3 coding sequence is TGTGCCAGCAGAGTCGGCGGTATGAACACTGAAGCTTTCTTT. It encodes CASRVGGMNTEAFF.

This chain joins TRBV20-1 and TRBJ1-4; D unclear. In germline, CDR1 is DFQATT, CDR2 SNEGSKA (reference sequence). The ends were cut back, 3 bases at V and 7 bases at J, with 18 bases in the middle. The CDR3 is 15 amino acids. The CDR3 DNA sequence: TGCAGTGCTAGTGGTATGCTGGCCATTCCTGAAAAACTGTTTTTT. Translated: CSASGMLAIPEKLFF.